This T cell receptor (beta chain) derives from a study of cytomegalovirus exposure and HLA in healthy donors. This clone was counted a few times. As yet, its antigen is unknown. Study results and caveats: According to an earlier analysis, most TCR beta V segments yielded productive rearrangements about 90% or about 30% of the time. In a later analysis, at a false discovery rate of 0.05, 15,000 to 20,000 TCR beta sequences matched HLA alleles. Upon later analysis, TCR association rates were observed to vary by HLA locus, being highest for DRB1 and lowest for HLA-C. Through in vitro validation, a few CMV-associated chains were shown to be specific for CMV antigens.

The ends lost 4 bases at V and 9 bases at J; junction bases unmatched: 13. The CDR3 is 15 amino acids. Germline V gives CDR1 SQVTM, CDR2 ANQGSEA. Use of 60 Vbeta and 13 Jbeta primers characterized the PCR. Only in-frame clones appear in the TCRdb table, and some are missing; sequencing was by immunoSEQ multiplex PCR. The sample contains around 200,000 clones, over 60% of which appear only once. The sequence came from a man between 25 and 39 years old in good health and CMV-seropositive. The sequencing input was PBMCs. The J gene is TRBJ2-1, the V gene TRBV29-1; 9 nucleotides align to TRBD2. This CDR3 is CSVVGPSGTGGEQFF. As DNA, the CDR3 is TGCAGCGTTGTCGGCCCTAGCGGGACGGGTGGTGAGCAGTTCTTC.